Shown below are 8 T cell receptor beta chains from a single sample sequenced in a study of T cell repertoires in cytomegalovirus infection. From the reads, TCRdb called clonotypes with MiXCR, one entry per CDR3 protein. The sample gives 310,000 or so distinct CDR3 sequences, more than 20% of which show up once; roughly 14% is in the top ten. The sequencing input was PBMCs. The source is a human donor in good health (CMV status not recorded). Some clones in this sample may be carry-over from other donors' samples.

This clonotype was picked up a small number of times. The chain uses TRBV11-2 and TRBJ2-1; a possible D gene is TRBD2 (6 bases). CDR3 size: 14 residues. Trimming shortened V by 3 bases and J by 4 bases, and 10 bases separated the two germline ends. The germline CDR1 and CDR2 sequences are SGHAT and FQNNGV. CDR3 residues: CASSFGDLYNEQFF. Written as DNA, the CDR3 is TGTGCCAGCAGCTTTGGGGACTTATACAATGAGCAGTTCTTC.

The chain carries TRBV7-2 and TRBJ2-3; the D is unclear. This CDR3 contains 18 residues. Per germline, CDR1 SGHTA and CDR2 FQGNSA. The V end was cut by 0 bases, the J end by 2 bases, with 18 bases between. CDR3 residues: CASSLALTSSKNTDTQYF. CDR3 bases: TGTGCCAGCAGCTTAGCGCTCACAAGCTCGAAGAACACAGATACGCAGTATTTT.

The chain's CDR3 is CASRQSAGANEQFF. DNA for the CDR3: TGTGCCAGCAGGCAAAGTGCGGGAGCCAATGAGCAGTTCTTC. The genes are TRBV11-2 and TRBJ2-1; 7 bases map to TRBD2. Losses at the gene ends were 6 bases for V and 6 bases for J; bases not matched to a gene: 8. Looked up from germline, CDR1 is SGHAT and CDR2 is FQNNGV. This CDR3 is built from 14 residues.

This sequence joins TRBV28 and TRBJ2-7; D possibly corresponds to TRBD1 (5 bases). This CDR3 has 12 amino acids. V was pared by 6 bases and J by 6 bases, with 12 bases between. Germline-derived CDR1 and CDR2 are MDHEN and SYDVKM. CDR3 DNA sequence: TGTGCCAGCAGCCCTCAGGGCACCGAGCAGTACTTC. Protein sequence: CASSPQGTEQYF.

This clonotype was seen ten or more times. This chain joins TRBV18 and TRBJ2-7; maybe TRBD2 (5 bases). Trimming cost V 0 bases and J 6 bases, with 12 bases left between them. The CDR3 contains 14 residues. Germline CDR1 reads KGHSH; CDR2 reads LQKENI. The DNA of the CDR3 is TGTGCCAGCTCACCACCTTGGAATAGCGTCGAGCAGTACTTC. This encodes CASSPPWNSVEQYF.

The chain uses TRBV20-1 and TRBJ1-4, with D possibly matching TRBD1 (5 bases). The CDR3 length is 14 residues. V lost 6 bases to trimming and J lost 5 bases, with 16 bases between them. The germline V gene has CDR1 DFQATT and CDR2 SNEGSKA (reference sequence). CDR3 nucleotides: TGCAGTGCCAAAGCGGGGGTTGGAAATGAAAAACTGTTTTTT. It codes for CSAKAGVGNEKLFF.

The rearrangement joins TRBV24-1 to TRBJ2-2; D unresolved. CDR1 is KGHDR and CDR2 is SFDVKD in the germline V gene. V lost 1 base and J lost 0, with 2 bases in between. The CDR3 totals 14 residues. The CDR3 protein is CATSDFPNTGELFF. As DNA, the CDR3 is TGTGCCACCAGTGATTTTCCGAACACCGGGGAGCTGTTTTTT.

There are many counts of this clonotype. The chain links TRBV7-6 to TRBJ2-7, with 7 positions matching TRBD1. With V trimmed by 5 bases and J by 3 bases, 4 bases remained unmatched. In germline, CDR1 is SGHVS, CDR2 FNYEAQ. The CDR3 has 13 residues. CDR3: CASSHGQDYEQYF. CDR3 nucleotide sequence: TGTGCCAGCAGCCATGGACAGGACTACGAGCAGTACTTC.